The 25 T cell receptor beta chains below were found in one sample sequenced in a study of Ad26.COV2.S vaccination and SARS-CoV-2 variants. Sequencing used immunoSEQ multiplex PCR; TCRdb keeps in-frame clones, though not all of them. The sample shows hundreds of thousands of clones, about nine tenths of them seen only once. As to treatment: around 19 received Ad26.COV2.S at low or high dose, single or two shots; about five received placebo; per-sample allocation not given. On day 63 after the first injection, vaccine and placebo recipients gave samples. The sequenced sample was peripheral blood, obtained in a trial of Ad26.COV2.S vaccine versus placebo. All receptors come from a person between 18 and 60 years old who received the Ad26.COV2.S COVID-19 vaccine or a placebo.

The rearrangement uses TRBV7-6 and TRBJ2-7, with D hard to call. The CDR3 is 14 amino acids. Germline CDR1 reads SGHVS; CDR2 reads FNYEAQ. Trimming took 0 bases from V and 0 from J, leaving 6 bases between them. CDR3 bases: TGTGCCAGCAGCTTAGCAGGCAACTCCTACGAGCAGTACTTC. Its translation: CASSLAGNSYEQYF.

This clone has more than one count but fewer than ten. This sequence joins TRBV28 and TRBJ2-7; D uncertain. CDR3 length: 13 residues. V was clipped by 4 bases and J by 6 bases, with 13 bases between them. Per the germline V gene, CDR1 is MDHEN and CDR2 is SYDVKM. The chain's CDR3 is CASSYPPIREQYF. CDR3 coding DNA: TGTGCCAGCAGTTACCCCCCCATCCGCGAGCAGTACTTC.

The rearrangement joins TRBV9 to TRBJ2-1; 9 bases are shared with TRBD1. V lost 7 bases, J lost 6 bases, and 5 bases stayed unmatched. The germline V gene has CDR1 SGDLS and CDR2 YYNGEE. This CDR3 comprises 13 residues. CDR3: CASGDRETNEQFF. The CDR3 bases are TGTGCCAGCGGGGACAGGGAAACCAATGAGCAGTTCTTC.

CDR3 in DNA: TGTGCCAGCAGCCCCACCGGGACCCAAGAGACCCAGTACTTC. The encoded protein is CASSPTGTQETQYF. The V gene is TRBV27, the J gene TRBJ2-5; D possibly uses TRBD1 or TRBD2 (5 bases each). V lost 6 bases and J lost 1, with 12 bases in between. The CDR3 is 14 residues long. Germline V CDR1 and CDR2: MNHEY, SMNVEV (reference sequence).

V and J are TRBV10-3 and TRBJ2-2; unclear D gene. The CDR3 sequence is 10 residues long. Germline CDR1 and CDR2: ENHRY and SYGVKD. V was clipped by 8 bases and J by 6 bases, with 4 bases between them. CDR3 sequence: CAIWAGELFF. The CDR3 DNA sequence: TGTGCCATCTGGGCCGGGGAGCTGTTTTTT.

V and J are TRBV19 and TRBJ2-6, with a tentative D call TRBD2 (6 bases). Germline V lookup: CDR1 LNHDA, CDR2 SQIVND (reference sequence). Trimming removed 3 bases at V and 4 bases at J, with 13 bases between. The CDR3 is 16 residues long. The CDR3 DNA is TGTGCCAGTAGTATGACCTCCGGAGGGGGGGCCAACGTCCTGACTTTC. It specifies CASSMTSGGGANVLTF.

V is TRBV7-9 and J is TRBJ1-3; no firm D call. This CDR3 contains 17 residues. Trimming pared 0 bases from V and 0 bases from J, leaving 12 bases between. Germline assignment: CDR1 SEHNR and CDR2 FQNEAQ (reference sequence). CDR3 amino acids: CASSLALQKISGNTIYF. CDR3 bases: TGTGCCAGCAGCTTAGCACTACAGAAAATCTCTGGAAACACCATATATTTT.

The chain links TRBV9 to TRBJ2-5; TRBD1 aligns across 10 bases. The junction had 7 bases not matched to a gene; V was cut back by 3 bases and J by 5 bases. Germline lookup yields CDR1 SGDLS and CDR2 YYNGEE. The CDR3 consists of 15 residues. The DNA for the CDR3 is TGTGCCAGCAGCGCATGGACAGGGGGGATGGAGACCCAGTACTTC. Translated: CASSAWTGGMETQYF.

This rearrangement joins TRBV29-1 to TRBJ2-5; the D gene is possibly TRBD2 (5 bases). V gave up 2 bases and J gave up 3 bases, with 13 bases separating them. Germline CDR1 and CDR2: SQVTM and ANQGSEA. The CDR3 runs 14 residues. In DNA, the CDR3 is TGCAGCGTTGAACTGGCACTGAGGGAAGAGACCCAGTACTTC. Translation: CSVELALREETQYF.

This clone was picked up one time. The chain joins TRBV5-1 to TRBJ2-5, with D possibly matching TRBD2 (7 bases). The V end lost 2 bases, the J end lost 2 bases, and 10 bases lay between the germline ends. Germline CDR1 SGHRS, CDR2 YFSETQ. The CDR3 is 14 amino acids. The CDR3 here is CASSFSGTQETQYF. In DNA form, the CDR3 reads TGCGCCAGCAGCTTCAGCGGGACACAAGAGACCCAGTACTTC.

The rearrangement uses TRBV2 and TRBJ2-7; 10 bases agree with TRBD2. CDR1 is SNHLY and CDR2 is FYNNEI in the germline V gene. With 4 bases clipped from V and 3 bases from J, the junction kept 12 bases outside the gene matches. This CDR3 comprises 17 residues. The CDR3 protein is CASSVGLAGASGYEQYF. The CDR3 region has the DNA TGTGCCAGCAGTGTAGGCCTAGCGGGAGCCTCAGGCTACGAGCAGTACTTC. The complete variable domain, with remaining parts taken from reference TRBV2 and TRBJ2-7, reads EPEVTQTPSHQVTQMGQEVILRCVPISNHLYFYWYRQILGQKVEFLVSFYNNEISEKSEIFDDQFSVERPDGSNFTLKIRSTKLEDSAMYFCASSVGLAGASGYEQYFGPGTRLTVT.

The V and J genes are TRBV4-1 and TRBJ2-5; 14 bases are shared with TRBD2. The germline V gene encodes CDR1 MGHRA and CDR2 YSYEKL. After removal of 1 base from V and 1 base from J, the junction contained 5 bases not matched to a gene. There are 18 residues in the CDR3. CDR3 nucleotide sequence: TGCGCCAGCAGCCAAGGGGGACTAGCGGGAGTCCCCCAAGAGACCCAGTACTTC. Its protein product is CASSQGGLAGVPQETQYF.

V and J are TRBV7-2 and TRBJ2-5, with unresolved D. CDR1 SGHTA and CDR2 FQGNSA come from the germline V gene. CDR3 length: 14 residues. The V end lost 5 bases, the J end lost 5 bases, and 15 bases lay between the germline ends. The CDR3 sequence is CASSPTHVDETQYF. The CDR3 DNA reads TGTGCCAGCAGCCCAACCCACGTAGACGAGACCCAGTACTTC.

The chain couples TRBV5-1 to TRBJ2-5; maybe TRBD1 (6 bases). Germline V gives CDR1 SGHRS, CDR2 YFSETQ. Trimming took off 2 bases at V and 4 bases at J, with 15 bases between the two ends. The CDR3 consists of 15 residues. CDR3 nucleotides: TGCGCCAGCAGCTTAGGATCAGGGGCGCGAGAGACCCAGTACTTC. It yields the protein CASSLGSGARETQYF. The full variable domain, rest sourced from reference TRBV5-1 and TRBJ2-5, is KAGVTQTPRYLIKTRGQQVTLSCSPISGHRSVSWYQQTPGQGLQFLFEYFSETQRNKGNFPGRFSGRQFSNSRSEMNVSTLELGDSALYLCASSLGSGARETQYFGPGTRLLVL.

In DNA form, the CDR3 reads TGTGCCAGCAGCTTAAGGGCTGGAGGGAATTTCTACAATGAGCAGTTCTTC. This gives the protein CASSLRAGGNFYNEQFF. The rearrangement links TRBV11-2 to TRBJ2-1; D is possibly TRBD2 (6 bases). The CDR3 sequence is 17 residues long. The germline CDR1 and CDR2 sequences are SGHAT and FQNNGV. The V end lost 2 bases, the J end lost 3 bases, and 17 bases lay between the germline ends.

For this clone: Other DNA sequences within the sample encode an identical CDR3. The V and J genes are TRBV4-3 and TRBJ2-3; 7 bases match TRBD1. Germline V CDR1 and CDR2: LGHNA, YSLEER. J was trimmed by 0 bases and V by 1 base; bases with no gene match: 4. CDR3 size: 16 residues. DNA of the CDR3: TGCGCCAGCAGCCAAGGGGGACAGCGTAGCACAGATACGCAGTATTTT. Translation: CASSQGGQRSTDTQYF.

This rearrangement joins TRBV4-3 to TRBJ2-5; 7 nucleotides line up with TRBD2. This CDR3 comprises 19 residues. With 5 bases clipped from V and 5 bases from J, the junction kept 23 bases outside the gene matches. Germline V lookup: CDR1 LGHNA, CDR2 YSLEER. The CDR3 is CASSNSINRDYKPLETQYF. CDR3 in DNA: TGCGCCAGCAGCAACTCAATAAACCGGGACTATAAGCCCCTCGAGACCCAGTACTTC.

The CDR3 loop is CASSPNTGPGTQYF. Here the CDR3 DNA reads TGTGCCAGCAGCCCAAACACAGGTCCCGGGACCCAGTACTTC. The V and J genes are TRBV27 and TRBJ2-5; a weak D match, TRBD1 (5 bases). CDR3 length: 14 amino acids. The germline V gene encodes CDR1 MNHEY and CDR2 SMNVEV (reference sequence). Trimming took off 6 bases at V and 7 bases at J, with 18 bases between the two ends.

V is TRBV5-1 and J is TRBJ2-2; 13 bases map to TRBD2. Germline V gene data show CDR1 as SGHRS and CDR2 as YFSETQ. The CDR3 is made up of 17 amino acids. V was pared by 3 bases and J by 5 bases, with 7 bases of the junction left unmatched. CDR3 DNA: TGCGCCAGCAGCTCCGGACTAGCGGGAGTAGGAACCGGGGAGCTGTTTTTT. Its translation is CASSSGLAGVGTGELFF.

This clone came up once. The chain employs TRBV15 and TRBJ2-1; 8 positions match TRBD1. V lost 9 bases to trimming and J lost 7 bases; unmatched junction nucleotides: 11. Germline V gene lookup returns CDR1 LNHNV and CDR2 YYDKDF (reference sequence). This CDR3 has 14 residues. The CDR3 DNA reads TGTGCCACTAGGACAGGGTGGGTCCCTAATGAGCAGTTCTTC. This codes for CATRTGWVPNEQFF.

The V call is TRBV19, the J call TRBJ2-7; 7 bases match TRBD2. The CDR3 runs to 14 residues. V shed 3 bases and J 3 bases; nucleotides not matched to a gene: 5. The germline CDR1 and CDR2 sequences are LNHDA and SQIVND (reference sequence). CDR3 nucleotides: TGTGCCAGTAGTATGAGCGGGAAGGGCTACGAGCAGTACTTC. It yields the protein CASSMSGKGYEQYF.

V and J are TRBV6-5 and TRBJ1-6; unclear D gene. The germline gives CDR1 MNHEY, CDR2 SVGAGI. The CDR3 spans 15 residues. With 0 bases removed from V and 10 bases from J, the gap between germline ends came to 13 bases. This CDR3 is CASSYSSSEDSPLHF. Written as DNA, the CDR3 is TGTGCCAGCAGTTACTCGTCTAGCGAGGACTCACCCCTCCACTTT.

In DNA, the CDR3 is TGCAGCGTTGACGGGCTAGGCTCCTACAATGAGCAGTTCTTC. Its translation is CSVDGLGSYNEQFF. V is TRBV29-1 and J is TRBJ2-1; D is undetermined. Germline loops: CDR1 SQVTM, CDR2 ANQGSEA. The CDR3 sequence is 14 residues long. Trimming removed 3 bases at V and 0 bases at J, with 9 bases between.

The chain carries TRBV29-1 and TRBJ2-3; tentatively, D is TRBD1 or TRBD2 (6 bases each). Germline V CDR1 and CDR2: SQVTM, ANQGSEA. This CDR3 comprises 14 residues. Trimming cost V 5 bases and J 4 bases, with 16 bases left between them. The chain's CDR3 is CSVSRRGAPDTQYF. CDR3 bases: TGCAGCGTTAGTCGGAGGGGGGCCCCAGATACGCAGTATTTT.

V is TRBV7-8 and J is TRBJ1-2, with 9 positions matching TRBD1. Per the germline V gene, CDR1 is SGHVS and CDR2 is FQNEAQ. The CDR3 length is 16 residues. J lost 7 bases, V lost 1 base, and 10 bases had no gene match. CDR3 sequence (DNA): TGTGCCAGCAGCTTAGAGGCATACAGGGGGCCGGTTGGCTACACCTTC. This translates into CASSLEAYRGPVGYTF.